This T cell receptor (beta chain) emerged from a study of blood T cell repertoires in COVID-19. The repertoire was sequenced with immunoSEQ multiplex PCR; TCRdb's copy has only in-frame clones and lacks some. The data hold about 200,000 clones, with 87% observed a single time. Sequenced input: PBMCs or T cells enriched from blood (not recorded which). The clonotype comes from a woman under 40 who had recovered from COVID-19.

DNA for the CDR3: TGTGCCAGCAGTGAGGGGCCTAGCGGGGGGGAGACCCAGTACTTC. Translated: CASSEGPSGGETQYF. J is TRBJ2-5 and V is TRBV2; TRBD2 aligns across 11 bases. Unmatched junction bases numbered 5, after V lost 3 bases and J lost 5 bases. Germline V gene sequence: CDR1 SNHLY, CDR2 FYNNEI. The CDR3 covers 15 residues. Together with reference TRBV2 and TRBJ2-5, the CDR3 gives the full variable domain: EPEVTQTPSHQVTQMGQEVILRCVPISNHLYFYWYRQILGQKVEFLVSFYNNEISEKSEIFDDQFSVERPDGSNFTLKIRSTKLEDSAMYFCASSEGPSGGETQYFGPGTRLLVL.